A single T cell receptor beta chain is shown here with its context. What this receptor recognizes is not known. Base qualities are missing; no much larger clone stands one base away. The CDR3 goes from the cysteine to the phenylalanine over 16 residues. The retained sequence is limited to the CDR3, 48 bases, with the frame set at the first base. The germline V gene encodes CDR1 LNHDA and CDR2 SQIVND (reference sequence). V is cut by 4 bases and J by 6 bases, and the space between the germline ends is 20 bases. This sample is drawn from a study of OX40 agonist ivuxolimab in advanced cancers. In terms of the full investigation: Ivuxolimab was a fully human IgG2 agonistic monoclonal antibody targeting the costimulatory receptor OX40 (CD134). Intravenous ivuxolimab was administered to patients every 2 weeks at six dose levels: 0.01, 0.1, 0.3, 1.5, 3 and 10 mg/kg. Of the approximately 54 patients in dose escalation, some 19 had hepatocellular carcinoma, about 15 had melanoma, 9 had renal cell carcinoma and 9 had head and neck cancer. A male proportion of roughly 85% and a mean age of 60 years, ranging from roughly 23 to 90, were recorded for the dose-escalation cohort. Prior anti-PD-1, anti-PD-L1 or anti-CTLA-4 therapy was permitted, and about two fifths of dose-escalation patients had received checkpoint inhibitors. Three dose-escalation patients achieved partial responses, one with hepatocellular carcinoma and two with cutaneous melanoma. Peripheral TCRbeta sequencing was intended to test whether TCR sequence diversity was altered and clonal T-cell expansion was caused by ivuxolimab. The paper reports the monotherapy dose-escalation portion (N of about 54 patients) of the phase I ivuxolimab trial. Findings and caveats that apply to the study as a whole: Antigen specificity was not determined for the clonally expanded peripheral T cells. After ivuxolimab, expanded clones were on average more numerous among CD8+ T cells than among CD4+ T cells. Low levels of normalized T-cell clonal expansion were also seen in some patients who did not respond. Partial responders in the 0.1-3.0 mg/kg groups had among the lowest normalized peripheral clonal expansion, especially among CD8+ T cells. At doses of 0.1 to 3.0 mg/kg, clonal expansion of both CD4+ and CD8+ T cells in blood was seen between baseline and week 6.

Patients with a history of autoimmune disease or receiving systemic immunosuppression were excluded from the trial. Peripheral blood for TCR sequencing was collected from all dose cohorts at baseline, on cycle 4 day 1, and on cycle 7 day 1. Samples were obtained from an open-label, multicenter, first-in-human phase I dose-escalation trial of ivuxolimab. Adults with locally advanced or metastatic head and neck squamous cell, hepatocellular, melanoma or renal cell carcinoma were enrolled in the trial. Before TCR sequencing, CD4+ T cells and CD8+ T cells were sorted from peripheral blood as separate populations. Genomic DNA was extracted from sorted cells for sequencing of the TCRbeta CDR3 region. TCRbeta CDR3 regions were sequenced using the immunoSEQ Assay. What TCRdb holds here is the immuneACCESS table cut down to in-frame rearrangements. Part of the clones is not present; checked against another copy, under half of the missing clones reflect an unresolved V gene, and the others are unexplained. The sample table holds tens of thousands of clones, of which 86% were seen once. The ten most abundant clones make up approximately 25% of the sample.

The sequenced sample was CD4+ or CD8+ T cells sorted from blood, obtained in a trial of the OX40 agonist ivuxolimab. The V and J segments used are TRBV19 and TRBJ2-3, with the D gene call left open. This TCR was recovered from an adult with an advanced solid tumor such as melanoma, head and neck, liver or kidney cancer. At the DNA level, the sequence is TGTGCCAGTAGTACACCCGAGGCCTCATCCATGGATACGCAGTATTTT. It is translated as CASSTPEASSMDTQYF.